The 10 T cell receptor beta chains listed next were all sequenced from one sample in a study of blood T cell repertoires in COVID-19 (dated by TCRdb to about 2020). The library came from the immunoSEQ multiplex PCR assay. In its TCRdb copy, this immuneACCESS table keeps in-frame sequences only and misses some clones. Where compared with another copy, unresolved V genes explain less than half of these, and the others have no known cause. The sample data list fewer than 150,000 clones, and around nine tenths of these were observed just once. The ten biggest clones cover roughly 0.94% of the sample. Material for sequencing was peripheral blood. The receptors here all came from a woman aged 45-65 years with active or convalescent COVID-19.

This clone was picked up one time. This rearrangement joins TRBV11-2 to TRBJ1-5; perhaps TRBD1 as D (5 bases). The CDR3 has 13 residues. Trimming pared 4 bases from V and 6 bases from J, leaving 10 bases between. From germline, CDR1 is SGHAT and CDR2 FQNNGV. CDR3 sequence: CASSSQGGQPQHF. The CDR3 region has the DNA TGTGCCAGCAGCTCGCAGGGAGGTCAGCCCCAGCATTTT.

This clone was seen just once. The chain recombines TRBV29-1 with TRBJ2-7, with D possibly being TRBD1 (6 bases). Trimming removed 0 bases from V and 5 bases from J, with 11 bases in between. CDR3 length: 13 residues. The germline V gene encodes CDR1 SQVTM and CDR2 ANQGSEA. The chain's CDR3 is CSVEDGTKDEQYF. Here the CDR3 DNA reads TGCAGCGTTGAAGATGGGACAAAAGACGAGCAGTACTTC.

This chain links TRBV7-2 with TRBJ2-7, with D possibly being TRBD1 (6 bases). The CDR3 runs 15 residues. The V end was cut by 3 bases, the J end by 1 base, with 13 bases between. Per the germline V gene, CDR1 is SGHTA and CDR2 is FQGNSA. CDR3 in amino acids: CASSFDRSPSYEQYF. The CDR3 DNA reads as TGTGCCAGCAGCTTCGACAGGTCTCCGTCCTACGAGCAGTACTTC.

The chain links TRBV28 to TRBJ1-3, with D unclear. V was trimmed by 2 bases and J by 4 bases, leaving 15 bases between them. Germline CDR1 MDHEN, CDR2 SYDVKM. The CDR3 contains 16 residues. DNA of the CDR3: TGTGCCAGCAGTTTAATTGCCCCGGTCCCGGGAAACACCATATATTTT. Protein: CASSLIAPVPGNTIYF.

The CDR3 coding sequence is TGTGCCAGCAGTCTGAAGGTCCCGGGGTCCTACGAGCAGTACTTC. Translated, it gives CASSLKVPGSYEQYF. The chain uses TRBV27 and TRBJ2-7; D perhaps matches TRBD2 (5 bases). The germline V and J ends were trimmed by 5 bases and 1 base, with 15 bases remaining between them. Germline V CDR1 and CDR2: MNHEY, SMNVEV (reference sequence). The CDR3 sequence is 15 residues long.

The CDR3 DNA reads as TGCGCCAGCAGCTTAGATGAGCGGACCAACAATGAGCAGTTCTTC. It specifies CASSLDERTNNEQFF. This sequence joins TRBV5-1 and TRBJ2-1; possibly TRBD2 for D (5 bases). V lost 2 bases to trimming and J lost 5 bases, with 14 bases between them. Germline CDR1 reads SGHRS; CDR2 reads YFSETQ. The CDR3 runs to 15 residues. Full variable domain (remainder filled in from reference TRBV5-1 and TRBJ2-1): KAGVTQTPRYLIKTRGQQVTLSCSPISGHRSVSWYQQTPGQGLQFLFEYFSETQRNKGNFPGRFSGRQFSNSRSEMNVSTLELGDSALYLCASSLDERTNNEQFFGPGTRLTVL.

V is TRBV28 and J is TRBJ2-3, with a weak D call TRBD2 (6 bases). Germline values: CDR1 MDHEN, CDR2 SYDVKM. This CDR3 spans 16 amino acids. Trimming took 5 bases from V and 0 from J, leaving 15 bases between them. This CDR3 reads CASSPRWRGSTDTQYF. In DNA, the CDR3 is TGTGCCAGCAGTCCCCGGTGGAGGGGTAGCACAGATACGCAGTATTTT. Complete variable domain (other parts from reference TRBV28 and TRBJ2-3): DVKVTQSSRYLVKRTGEKVFLECVQDMDHENMFWYRQDPGLGLRLIYFSYDVKMKEKGDIPEGYSVSREKKERFSLILESASTNQTSMYLCASSPRWRGSTDTQYFGPGTRLTVL.

The chain employs TRBV9 and TRBJ2-3; the D gene is possibly TRBD2 (6 bases). The germline V gene has CDR1 SGDLS and CDR2 YYNGEE. The CDR3 sequence is 16 residues long. V dropped 4 bases and J dropped 5 bases, with 20 bases sitting between them. As DNA, the CDR3 is TGTGCCAGCAGCCCCCGCGGGGCGGGAATGGTAGATACGCAGTATTTT. It codes for CASSPRGAGMVDTQYF.

The chain joins TRBV1 to TRBJ2-4; the D call of TRBD2 is as the table states it, not checked on the DNA. TRBV1 is assigned pseudogene status. This CDR3 is built from 15 residues. This CDR3 reads CTSRAREGGKNIQYF. The CDR3 coding sequence is TGCACCAGCAGGGCGCGCGAAGGAGGCAAAAACATTCAGTACTTC.

The V call is TRBV21-1, the J call TRBJ2-1; the DNA was not used to check the table's D call, TRBD2. TRBV21-1 is reported as a pseudogene. CDR3 length: 16 residues. The CDR3 DNA reads as TGTGCCAGCGTACTTCCCTGCGGAAGCTCCTACAATGAGCAGTTCTTC. Its translation: CASVLPCGSSYNEQFF.